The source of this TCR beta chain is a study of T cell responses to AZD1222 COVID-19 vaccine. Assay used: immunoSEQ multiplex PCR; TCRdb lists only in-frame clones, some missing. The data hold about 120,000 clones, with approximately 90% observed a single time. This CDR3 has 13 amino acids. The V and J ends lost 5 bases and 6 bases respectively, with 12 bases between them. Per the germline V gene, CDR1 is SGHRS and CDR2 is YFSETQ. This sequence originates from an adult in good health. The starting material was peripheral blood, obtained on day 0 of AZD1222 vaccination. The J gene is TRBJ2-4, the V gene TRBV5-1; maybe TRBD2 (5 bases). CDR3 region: CASRPGVRNIQYF. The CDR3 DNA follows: TGCGCCAGCAGACCCGGGGTCAGAAACATTCAGTACTTC.